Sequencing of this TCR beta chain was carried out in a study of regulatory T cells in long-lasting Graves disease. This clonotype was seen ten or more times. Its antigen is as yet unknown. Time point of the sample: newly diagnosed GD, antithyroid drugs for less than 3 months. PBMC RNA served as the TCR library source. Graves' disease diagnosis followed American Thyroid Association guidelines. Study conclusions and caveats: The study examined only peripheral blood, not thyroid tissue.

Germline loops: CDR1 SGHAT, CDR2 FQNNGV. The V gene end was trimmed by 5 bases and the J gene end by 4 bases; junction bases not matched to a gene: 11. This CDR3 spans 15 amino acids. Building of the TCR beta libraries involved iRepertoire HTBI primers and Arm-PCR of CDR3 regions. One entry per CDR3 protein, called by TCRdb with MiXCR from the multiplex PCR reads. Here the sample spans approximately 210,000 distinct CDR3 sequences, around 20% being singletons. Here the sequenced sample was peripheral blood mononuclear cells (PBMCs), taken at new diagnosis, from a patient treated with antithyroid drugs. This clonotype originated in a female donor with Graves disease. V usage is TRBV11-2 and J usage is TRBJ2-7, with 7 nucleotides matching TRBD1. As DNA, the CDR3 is TGTGCCAGCAGCGCCCCGGACAGGTTGAGGTACGAGCAGTACTTC. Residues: CASSAPDRLRYEQYF. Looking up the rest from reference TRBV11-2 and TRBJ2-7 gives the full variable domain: EAGVAQSPRYKIIEKRQSVAFWCNPISGHATLYWYQQILGQGPKLLIQFQNNGVVDDSQLPKDRFSAERLKGVDSTLKIQPAKLEDSAVYLCASSAPDRLRYEQYFGPGTRLTVT.